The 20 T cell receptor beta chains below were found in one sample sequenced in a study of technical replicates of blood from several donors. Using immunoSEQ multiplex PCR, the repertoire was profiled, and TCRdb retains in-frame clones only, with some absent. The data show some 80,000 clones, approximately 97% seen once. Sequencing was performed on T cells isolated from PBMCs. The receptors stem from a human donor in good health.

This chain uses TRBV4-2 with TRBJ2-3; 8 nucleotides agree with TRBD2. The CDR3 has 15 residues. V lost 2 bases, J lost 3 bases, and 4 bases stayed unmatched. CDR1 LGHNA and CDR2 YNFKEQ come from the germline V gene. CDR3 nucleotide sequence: TGTGCCAGCAGCCAAAGTAGCGGGGAAACAGATACGCAGTATTTT. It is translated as CASSQSSGETDTQYF.

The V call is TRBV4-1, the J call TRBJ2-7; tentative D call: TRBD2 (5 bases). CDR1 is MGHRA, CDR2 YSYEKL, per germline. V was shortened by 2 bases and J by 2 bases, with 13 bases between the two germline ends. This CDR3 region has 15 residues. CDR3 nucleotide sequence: TGCGCCAGCAGCCAATCCCGGACTCCCCCCTACGAGCAGTACTTC. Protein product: CASSQSRTPPYEQYF.

CDR3 sequence (DNA): TGTGCCAGCAGCCTAGGCGGGAGTTTGGACGAGCAGTACTTC. Translating gives CASSLGGSLDEQYF. This chain uses TRBV9 with TRBJ2-7; 7 bases line up with TRBD2. The ends lost 4 bases at V and 5 bases at J; junction bases unmatched: 9. Germline assignment: CDR1 SGDLS and CDR2 YYNGEE. The CDR3 is made up of 14 amino acids. The full variable domain, completed using reference TRBV9 and TRBJ2-7, is DSGVTQTPKHLITATGQRVTLRCSPRSGDLSVYWYQQSLDQGLQFLIQYYNGEERAKGNILERFSAQQFPDLHSELNLSSLELGDSALYFCASSLGGSLDEQYFGPGTRLTVT.

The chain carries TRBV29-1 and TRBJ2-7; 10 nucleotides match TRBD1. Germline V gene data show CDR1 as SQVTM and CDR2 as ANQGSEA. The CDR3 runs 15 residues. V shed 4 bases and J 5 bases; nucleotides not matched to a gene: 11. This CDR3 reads CSVGGGDRGINEQYF. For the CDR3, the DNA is TGCAGCGTTGGGGGCGGGGACAGGGGTATAAACGAGCAGTACTTC.

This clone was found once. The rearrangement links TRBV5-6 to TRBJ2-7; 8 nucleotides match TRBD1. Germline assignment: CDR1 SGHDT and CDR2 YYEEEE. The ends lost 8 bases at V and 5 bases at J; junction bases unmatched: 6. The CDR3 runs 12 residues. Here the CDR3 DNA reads TGTGCCAGTGGACAGGGAGGTCACGAGCAGTACTTC. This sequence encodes CASGQGGHEQYF.

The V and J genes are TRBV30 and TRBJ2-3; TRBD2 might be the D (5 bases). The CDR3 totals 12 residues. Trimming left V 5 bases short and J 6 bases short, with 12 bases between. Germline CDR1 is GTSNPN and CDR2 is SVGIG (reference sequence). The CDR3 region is CAWGGSADTQYF. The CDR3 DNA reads TGTGCCTGGGGTGGGAGTGCCGATACGCAGTATTTT.

CDR3 loop: CASSYRVGDEQYF. The DNA of the CDR3 is TGCGCCAGCAGCTACAGGGTGGGCGACGAGCAGTACTTC. The J gene is TRBJ2-7, the V gene TRBV5-1, with D possibly being TRBD1 (6 bases). Trimming pared 3 bases from V and 5 bases from J, leaving 12 bases between. This CDR3 comprises 13 residues. Germline lookup yields CDR1 SGHRS and CDR2 YFSETQ.

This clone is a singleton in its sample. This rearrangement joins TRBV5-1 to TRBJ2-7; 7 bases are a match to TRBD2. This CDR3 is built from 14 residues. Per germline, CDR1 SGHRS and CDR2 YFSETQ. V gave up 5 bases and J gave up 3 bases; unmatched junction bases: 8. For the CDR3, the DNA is TGCGCCAGCAGGGTTTATGGCGGGAGCTACGAGCAGTACTTC. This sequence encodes CASRVYGGSYEQYF.

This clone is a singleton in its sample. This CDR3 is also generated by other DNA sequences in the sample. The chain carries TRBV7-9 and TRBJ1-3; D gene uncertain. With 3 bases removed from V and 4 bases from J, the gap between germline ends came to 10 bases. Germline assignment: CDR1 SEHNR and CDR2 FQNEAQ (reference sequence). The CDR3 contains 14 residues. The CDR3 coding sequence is TGTGCCAGCAGCTTTACGGGATCAGGAAACACCATATATTTT. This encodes CASSFTGSGNTIYF.

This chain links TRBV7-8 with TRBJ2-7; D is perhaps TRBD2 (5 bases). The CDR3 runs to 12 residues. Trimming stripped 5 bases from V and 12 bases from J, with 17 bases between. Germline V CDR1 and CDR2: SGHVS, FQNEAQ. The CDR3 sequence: CASSLDWRRWYF. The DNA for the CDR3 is TGTGCCAGCAGCCTGGATTGGCGGAGGTGGTACTTC.

The CDR3 nucleotides are TGTGCCAGCAGTGACTTGGGACAGGGCACCGGGGAGCTGTTTTTT. It is translated as CASSDLGQGTGELFF. The chain employs TRBV6-4 and TRBJ2-2; 9 nucleotides agree with TRBD1. The CDR3 has 15 amino acids. CDR1 MRHNA and CDR2 SNTAGT come from the germline V gene. J gave up 4 bases and V 1 base, and 1 base lay outside the gene matches.

This CDR3 is CASSSLAGGPKNEQYF. CDR3 bases: TGCGCCAGCAGCTCACTAGCGGGAGGGCCGAAGAACGAGCAGTACTTC. V and J are TRBV5-1 and TRBJ2-7, with TRBD2 matching 13 bases. CDR3 length equals 16 residues. The ends lost 3 bases at V and 5 bases at J; junction bases unmatched: 8. Germline assignment: CDR1 SGHRS and CDR2 YFSETQ.

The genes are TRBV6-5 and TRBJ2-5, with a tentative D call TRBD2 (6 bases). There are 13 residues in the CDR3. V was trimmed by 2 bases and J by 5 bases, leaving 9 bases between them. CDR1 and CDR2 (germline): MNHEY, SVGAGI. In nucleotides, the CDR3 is TGTGCCAGCAGTTACGGGGGGACGGAGACCCAGTACTTC. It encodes CASSYGGTETQYF.

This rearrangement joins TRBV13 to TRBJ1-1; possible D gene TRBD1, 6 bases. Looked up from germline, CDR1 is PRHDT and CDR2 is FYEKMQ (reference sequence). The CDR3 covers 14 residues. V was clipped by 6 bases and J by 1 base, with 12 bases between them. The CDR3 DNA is TGTGCCAGCAGGGACAGAGCAGAGAACACTGAAGCTTTCTTT. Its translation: CASRDRAENTEAFF.

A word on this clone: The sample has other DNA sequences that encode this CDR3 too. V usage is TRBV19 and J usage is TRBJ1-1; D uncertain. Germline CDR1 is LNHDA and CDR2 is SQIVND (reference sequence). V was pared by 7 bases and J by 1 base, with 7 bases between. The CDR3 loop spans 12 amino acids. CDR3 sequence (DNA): TGTGCCAGTAAGACTGGGAACACTGAAGCTTTCTTT. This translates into CASKTGNTEAFF.

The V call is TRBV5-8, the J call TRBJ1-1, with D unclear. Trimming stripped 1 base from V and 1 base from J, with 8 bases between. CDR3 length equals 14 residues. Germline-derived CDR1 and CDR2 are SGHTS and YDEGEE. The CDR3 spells CASSLWASNTEAFF. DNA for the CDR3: TGTGCCAGCAGCTTGTGGGCATCGAACACTGAAGCTTTCTTT.

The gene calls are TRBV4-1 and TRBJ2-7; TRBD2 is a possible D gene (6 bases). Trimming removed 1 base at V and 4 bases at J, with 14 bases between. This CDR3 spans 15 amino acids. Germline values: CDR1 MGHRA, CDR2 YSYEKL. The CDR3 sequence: CASSQVGDGSYEQYF. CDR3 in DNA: TGCGCCAGCAGCCAAGTGGGAGACGGGAGTTACGAGCAGTACTTC.

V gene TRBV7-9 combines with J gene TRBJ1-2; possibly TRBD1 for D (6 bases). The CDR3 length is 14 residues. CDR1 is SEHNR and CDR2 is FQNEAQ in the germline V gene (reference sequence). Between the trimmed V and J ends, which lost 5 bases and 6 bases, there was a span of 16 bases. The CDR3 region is CASSGQSHRDGYTF. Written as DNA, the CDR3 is TGTGCCAGCAGCGGACAGAGTCATCGGGATGGCTACACCTTC.

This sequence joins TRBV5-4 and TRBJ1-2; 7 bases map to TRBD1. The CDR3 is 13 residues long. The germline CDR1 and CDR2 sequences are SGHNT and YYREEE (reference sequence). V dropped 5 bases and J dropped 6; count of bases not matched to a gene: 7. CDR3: CASSDREVDGYTF. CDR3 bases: TGTGCCAGCAGTGACAGGGAGGTGGATGGCTACACCTTC.

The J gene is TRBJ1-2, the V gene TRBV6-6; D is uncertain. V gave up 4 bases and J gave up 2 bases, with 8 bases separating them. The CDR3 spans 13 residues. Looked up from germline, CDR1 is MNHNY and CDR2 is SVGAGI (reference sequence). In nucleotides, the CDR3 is TGTGCCAGCAGTTTTTCTACCAACTATGGCTACACCTTC. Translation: CASSFSTNYGYTF.